This record concerns one T cell receptor beta chain sequence. The sequenced fragment ends 3 residues before the CDR3 boundary, so the rest is inferred from the germline J gene. This table comes from immunoSEQ multiplex PCR, and its TCRdb copy is limited to in-frame clones, with some not included. Listed are 25,000 to 35,000 clones; around 18% falls within the top ten. The record originates from a study of T cells in women clearing cervical HPV infection. Study information: Controls' single incident HPV16 infection cleared within 12 months without precancer. For cases, blood was sampled a median around 140 days after lesion detection, interquartile range roughly 80 to 220 days.

Germline CDR1 MNHNS, CDR2 SASEGT. CDR3 length: 13 amino acids. Germline trimming cut 4 bases from V and 5 bases from J; bases unmatched to any gene: 4. The chain employs TRBV6-1 and TRBJ2-5; 7 nucleotides line up with TRBD1. The clonotype comes from a woman aged 18 to 75 with a cervical HPV16 infection that either progressed to CIN3+ or cleared (not recorded which). Sequences were obtained from blood buffy coat. The CDR3 spells CASSADRVETQYF. Incomplete CDR3 DNA: TGTGCCAGCAGTGCTGACAGGGTGGAGACC.